What follows are 29 T cell receptor beta chains derived from one specimen sequenced in a study of cytomegalovirus exposure and HLA in healthy donors. Primers included in the PCR were 60 Vbeta and 13 Jbeta primers. Using immunoSEQ multiplex PCR, the repertoire was profiled, and TCRdb retains in-frame clones only, with some absent. The profile shows roughly 150,000 clones, roughly three quarters of them singletons. The sequencing input was PBMCs. Receptors were obtained from a male donor in good health and CMV-seronegative.

The J gene is TRBJ2-5, the V gene TRBV4-1, with D possibly matching TRBD1 (6 bases). Trimming removed 4 bases at V and 3 bases at J, with 15 bases between. Germline CDR1 reads MGHRA; CDR2 reads YSYEKL. The CDR3 is 15 residues long. The CDR3 sequence: CASSRTPGQEETQYF. CDR3 DNA: TGCGCCAGCAGCCGAACCCCGGGACAAGAAGAGACCCAGTACTTC.

The V gene is TRBV7-2, the J gene TRBJ1-6; D possibly corresponds to TRBD1 (5 bases). Germline V CDR1 and CDR2: SGHTA, FQGNSA. There are 16 residues in the CDR3. V was pared by 5 bases and J by 0 bases, with 11 bases between. CDR3 loop: CASSGGGGSYNSPLHF. CDR3 sequence (DNA): TGTGCCAGCAGCGGCGGCGGGGGCTCCTATAATTCACCCCTCCACTTT.

V and J are TRBV28 and TRBJ2-3, with D tentatively TRBD1 (5 bases). Per the germline V gene, CDR1 is MDHEN and CDR2 is SYDVKM. Trimming took off 8 bases at V and 3 bases at J, with 15 bases between the two ends. The CDR3 runs to 14 residues. Here the CDR3 reads CASRGALATDTQYF. The DNA for the CDR3 is TGTGCCAGCCGTGGGGCCTTAGCTACAGATACGCAGTATTTT.

A few counts support this clone. In DNA, the CDR3 is TGTGCCAGCAGCTCCCCACAAATCCAAGCACAGGGAGACTATGGCTACACCTTC. Translating it yields CASSSPQIQAQGDYGYTF. The chain has TRBV5-4 and TRBJ1-2; maybe TRBD1 (6 bases). Trimming took 3 bases from V and 3 from J, leaving 24 bases between them. Germline lookup yields CDR1 SGHNT and CDR2 YYREEE (reference sequence). The CDR3 runs to 18 residues.

This clone was counted a few times. The rearrangement uses TRBV2 and TRBJ2-7; D remains ambiguous. The CDR3 length is 14 residues. Trimming left V 4 bases short and J 0 bases short, with 10 bases between. Looked up from germline, CDR1 is SNHLY and CDR2 is FYNNEI. The CDR3 region has the DNA TGTGCCAGCAGTGTCAGGCTTCCCTCCTACGAGCAGTACTTC. Translating it yields CASSVRLPSYEQYF.

J is TRBJ1-5 and V is TRBV27; 7 positions match TRBD1. The CDR3 consists of 14 residues. The germline V gene has CDR1 MNHEY and CDR2 SMNVEV (reference sequence). Unmatched junction bases numbered 3, after V lost 6 bases and J lost 1 base. The CDR3 bases are TGTGCCAGCAGGCTACAGGGGAGCAATCAGCCCCAGCATTTT. Its protein product is CASRLQGSNQPQHF.

Here the CDR3 reads CASSLFGTGPYEQYF. Written as DNA, the CDR3 is TGCGCCAGCAGCCTCTTTGGGACAGGGCCCTACGAGCAGTACTTC. The chain combines TRBV5-1 with TRBJ2-7; 9 bases map to TRBD1. Germline assignment: CDR1 SGHRS and CDR2 YFSETQ. CDR3 length: 15 amino acids. Losses at the gene ends were 4 bases for V and 2 bases for J; bases not matched to a gene: 7. Supplemented by reference TRBV5-1 and TRBJ2-7, the full variable domain reads KAGVTQTPRYLIKTRGQQVTLSCSPISGHRSVSWYQQTPGQGLQFLFEYFSETQRNKGNFPGRFSGRQFSNSRSEMNVSTLELGDSALYLCASSLFGTGPYEQYFGPGTRLTVT.

The chain combines TRBV2 with TRBJ1-4, with D hard to call. V was trimmed by 11 bases and J by 0 bases, leaving 16 bases between them. CDR3 size: 15 residues. CDR1 is SNHLY, CDR2 FYNNEI, per germline. CDR3 nucleotides: TGTGCCCAGCGGCGGGATGGTGCAACTAATGAAAAACTGTTTTTT. This gives the protein CAQRRDGATNEKLFF.

The sample holds one count of this clone. This chain connects TRBV6-1 to TRBJ1-4; no reliable D call. CDR3 length equals 12 residues. The germline V and J ends were trimmed by 4 bases and 6 bases, with 6 bases remaining between them. CDR1 and CDR2 (germline): MNHNS, SASEGT. This CDR3 is CASSGADEKLFF. CDR3 DNA sequence: TGTGCCAGCAGTGGGGCCGATGAAAAACTGTTTTTT.

This chain links TRBV5-4 with TRBJ1-2; 7 bases agree with TRBD1. CDR3 length: 14 residues. V gave up 5 bases and J gave up 2 bases; unmatched junction bases: 6. From germline, CDR1 is SGHNT and CDR2 YYREEE (reference sequence). The CDR3 spells CASRSGQENYGYTF. The CDR3 nucleotides are TGTGCCAGCAGATCTGGACAGGAGAACTATGGCTACACCTTC.

DNA for the CDR3: TGCGCCAGCAGCGGCAGGGGGCGATCGGACGGATACGAGCAGTACTTC. Its translation is CASSGRGRSDGYEQYF. The rearrangement links TRBV5-1 to TRBJ2-7, with 8 bases that match TRBD1. The CDR3 has 16 amino acids. CDR1 and CDR2 (germline): SGHRS, YFSETQ. The ends lost 4 bases at V and 4 bases at J; junction bases unmatched: 13.

The V call is TRBV25-1, the J call TRBJ2-5, with 12 nucleotides matching TRBD2. The J call is doubtful: the DNA matches TRBJ2-7 better. The CDR3 runs to 18 residues. Germline-derived CDR1 and CDR2 are MGHDK and SYGVNS. The DNA of the CDR3 is TGTGCCAGCAGTGAAGGGACTAGCGGGCTAGGGGGAACATACGAGCAGTACTTC. This encodes CASSEGTSGLGGTYEQYF.

CDR3 amino acids: CASSGTGSYEQYF. CDR3 nucleotide sequence: TGTGCCAGCAGTGGGACAGGCTCCTACGAGCAGTACTTC. This chain joins TRBV2 and TRBJ2-7; 7 nucleotides match TRBD1. Germline assignment: CDR1 SNHLY and CDR2 FYNNEI. This CDR3 comprises 13 residues. V gave up 4 bases and J gave up 0 bases; unmatched junction bases: 0.

Turning to this clone: The junction differs from germline at one of its ends, possibly a read error. The DNA for the CDR3 is TGTGCCGCCAGCAGAGGGCGGACAGGGAAGTTCCGGCCCCAGCATTTT. This sequence encodes CAASRGRTGKFRPQHF. The chain recombines TRBV15 with TRBJ1-5, with 8 bases matching TRBD1. The CDR3 totals 16 residues. Germline CDR1 is LNHNV and CDR2 is YYDKDF (reference sequence).

The chain combines TRBV4-2 with TRBJ1-5, with 8 bases aligning to TRBD1. This CDR3 spans 17 amino acids. Trimming took 1 base from V and 7 from J; bases not matched to a gene: 12. Germline CDR1 is LGHNA and CDR2 is YNFKEQ. CDR3 in amino acids: CASSQARTGWSNQPQHF. The CDR3 region has the DNA TGTGCCAGCAGCCAAGCCCGGACAGGGTGGTCGAACCAGCCCCAGCATTTT.

The J gene is TRBJ2-7, the V gene TRBV6-1; 11 bases line up with TRBD1. The ends lost 2 bases at V and 4 bases at J; junction bases unmatched: 4. There are 15 residues in the CDR3. From germline, CDR1 is MNHNS and CDR2 SASEGT. CDR3 amino acids: CASSERGTGGYEQYF. In nucleotides, the CDR3 is TGTGCCAGCAGTGAACGGGGGACAGGGGGGTACGAGCAGTACTTC.

The rearrangement links TRBV5-1 to TRBJ2-1, with 7 bases that match TRBD2. The CDR3 sequence is 12 residues long. Looked up from germline, CDR1 is SGHRS and CDR2 is YFSETQ. V lost 3 bases and J lost 8; bases outside the gene matches: 2. CDR3 bases: TGCGCCAGCAGCTGGGGGGGGGATGAGCAGTTCTTC. It yields the protein CASSWGGDEQFF. The whole variable domain, filled in from reference TRBV5-1 and TRBJ2-1, reads KAGVTQTPRYLIKTRGQQVTLSCSPISGHRSVSWYQQTPGQGLQFLFEYFSETQRNKGNFPGRFSGRQFSNSRSEMNVSTLELGDSALYLCASSWGGDEQFFGPGTRLTVL.

This clone has a single count. V gene TRBV6-5 combines with J gene TRBJ2-1; D call uncertain. The CDR3 has 15 residues. The ends were cut back, 4 bases at V and 1 base at J, with 11 bases in the middle. Germline V gives CDR1 MNHEY, CDR2 SVGAGI. Written as DNA, the CDR3 is TGTGCCAGCAGTTCTAGGCCCTCATCCTACAATGAGCAGTTCTTC. Protein sequence: CASSSRPSSYNEQFF.

CDR3 region: CASSNARGLAGGRQIPDTTNEQFF. In DNA form, the CDR3 reads TGTGCCAGCAGCAACGCCAGGGGACTAGCGGGAGGGCGACAAATCCCGGATACAACAAATGAGCAGTTCTTC. The V and J genes are TRBV21-1 and TRBJ2-1; TRBD2 reflects the table's D call only, with no check against the DNA. TRBV21-1 constitutes a pseudogene. The CDR3 extends over 24 amino acids.

The chain recombines TRBV30 with TRBJ2-4; 9 bases map to TRBD1. J gave up 1 base and V 2 bases, and 3 bases lay outside the gene matches. Germline V gives CDR1 GTSNPN, CDR2 SVGIG (reference sequence). The CDR3 has 15 amino acids. Here the CDR3 DNA reads TGTGCCTGGAGTAGGACAGGGGACGCCAAAAACATTCAGTACTTC. Its protein product is CAWSRTGDAKNIQYF.

This chain links TRBV10-3 with TRBJ2-7, with D tentatively TRBD2 (5 bases). Per the germline V gene, CDR1 is ENHRY and CDR2 is SYGVKD. V shed 0 bases and J shed 1 base, with 7 bases lying between them. CDR3 length equals 14 residues. DNA of the CDR3: TGTGCCATCAGTGAGTCGGAGGCTTCCTACGAGCAGTACTTC. It encodes CAISESEASYEQYF.

J is TRBJ2-7 and V is TRBV5-1; TRBD2 matches 13 bases. CDR3 size: 16 residues. CDR1 is SGHRS and CDR2 is YFSETQ in the germline V gene. With V trimmed by 2 bases and J by 2 bases, 4 bases remained unmatched. This chain's CDR3 is CASSLLAGGPAYEQYF. Here the CDR3 DNA reads TGCGCCAGCAGCTTACTAGCGGGAGGGCCGGCCTACGAGCAGTACTTC.

The rearrangement joins TRBV10-3 to TRBJ2-4, with 12 positions matching TRBD2. There are 16 residues in the CDR3. Losses at the gene ends were 3 bases for V and 3 bases for J; bases not matched to a gene: 3. Germline V lookup: CDR1 ENHRY, CDR2 SYGVKD. The chain's CDR3 is CAISDTSGGLKNIQYF. In nucleotides, the CDR3 is TGTGCCATCAGTGATACTAGCGGGGGGCTCAAAAACATTCAGTACTTC.

This chain connects TRBV29-1 to TRBJ2-3; 12 bases map to TRBD1. The germline CDR1 and CDR2 sequences are SQVTM and ANQGSEA. V lost 7 bases to trimming and J lost 4 bases; unmatched junction nucleotides: 12. This CDR3 is 16 amino acids long. DNA of the CDR3: TGCAGCGCCATCCCCCGGGACAGGGGGCTAGCAGATACGCAGTATTTT. Translation: CSAIPRDRGLADTQYF.

The CDR3 sequence is CASSLGSGGYEQYF. Written as DNA, the CDR3 is TGTGCCAGCAGCTTAGGATCAGGGGGGTACGAGCAGTACTTC. The chain is built from TRBV11-2 and TRBJ2-7; TRBD1 is a possible D gene (7 bases). The CDR3 has 14 residues. Looked up from germline, CDR1 is SGHAT and CDR2 is FQNNGV. V shed 1 base and J shed 4 bases, with 11 bases lying between them. Full variable domain (rest looked up from reference TRBV11-2 and TRBJ2-7): EAGVAQSPRYKIIEKRQSVAFWCNPISGHATLYWYQQILGQGPKLLIQFQNNGVVDDSQLPKDRFSAERLKGVDSTLKIQPAKLEDSAVYLCASSLGSGGYEQYFGPGTRLTVT.

V gene TRBV2 combines with J gene TRBJ2-7, with 13 nucleotides matching TRBD2. The junction had 1 base not matched to a gene; V was cut back by 7 bases and J by 4 bases. The CDR3 is 13 amino acids. Germline V CDR1 and CDR2: SNHLY, FYNNEI. The chain's CDR3 is CASILAGGYEQYF. The CDR3 DNA reads as TGTGCCAGCATACTAGCGGGGGGGTACGAGCAGTACTTC.

This clone has a single count. This chain links TRBV5-6 with TRBJ2-7; a possible D gene is TRBD2 (5 bases). Germline CDR1 and CDR2: SGHDT and YYEEEE. V was cut by 2 bases and J by 0 bases, with 12 bases left in between. This CDR3 has 15 amino acids. In DNA, the CDR3 is TGTGCCAGCAGCTTCGGACTGGGGAGCTCCTACGAGCAGTACTTC. This gives the protein CASSFGLGSSYEQYF.

This clone was picked up one time. The V gene is TRBV12-5, the J gene TRBJ2-5, with D perhaps matching TRBD2 (6 bases). Germline assignment: CDR1 LGHNT and CDR2 FRNRAP. The CDR3 runs to 14 residues. Trimming pared 1 base from V and 2 bases from J, leaving 8 bases between. CDR3 amino acids: CASGLGAGQETQYF. The CDR3 DNA is TGTGCTAGTGGTTTGGGGGCGGGACAAGAGACCCAGTACTTC.

The J gene is TRBJ1-2, the V gene TRBV28, with 8 nucleotides matching TRBD1. Germline V CDR1 and CDR2: MDHEN, SYDVKM. This CDR3 is built from 14 residues. The junction had 10 bases not matched to a gene; V was cut back by 6 bases and J by 7 bases. Here the CDR3 reads CASSARRGLLGYTF. CDR3 sequence (DNA): TGTGCCAGCAGCGCACGCAGGGGGCTTCTTGGCTACACCTTC.